The sample holds one count of the clone carrying this T cell receptor (beta chain). What it binds is unknown. Only in-frame clones appear in the TCRdb table, and some are missing; sequencing was by immunoSEQ multiplex PCR. Among over 35,000 clones listed, 74% were seen once. The sample is drawn from a study of OX40 agonist ivuxolimab in advanced cancers. Across the whole study: People in dose escalation had one of these cancers: hepatocellular carcinoma, melanoma, renal cell or head and neck cancer.

Whole-study findings and limits: Nonresponders included some who also had low normalized T-cell clonal expansion.

J was trimmed by 0 bases and V by 4 bases; bases with no gene match: 1. The CDR3 is 14 residues long. Germline V gene lookup returns CDR1 MNHNS and CDR2 SASEGT. The chain combines TRBV6-1 with TRBJ1-2; 8 positions agree with TRBD1. The clonotype originates from an adult with an advanced solid tumor such as melanoma, head and neck, liver or kidney cancer. The source was CD4+ or CD8+ T cells sorted from blood, collected in a trial of the OX40 agonist ivuxolimab. The chain's CDR3 is CASSAQGANYGYTF. CDR3 DNA sequence: TGTGCCAGCAGTGCACAGGGGGCTAACTATGGCTACACCTTC.